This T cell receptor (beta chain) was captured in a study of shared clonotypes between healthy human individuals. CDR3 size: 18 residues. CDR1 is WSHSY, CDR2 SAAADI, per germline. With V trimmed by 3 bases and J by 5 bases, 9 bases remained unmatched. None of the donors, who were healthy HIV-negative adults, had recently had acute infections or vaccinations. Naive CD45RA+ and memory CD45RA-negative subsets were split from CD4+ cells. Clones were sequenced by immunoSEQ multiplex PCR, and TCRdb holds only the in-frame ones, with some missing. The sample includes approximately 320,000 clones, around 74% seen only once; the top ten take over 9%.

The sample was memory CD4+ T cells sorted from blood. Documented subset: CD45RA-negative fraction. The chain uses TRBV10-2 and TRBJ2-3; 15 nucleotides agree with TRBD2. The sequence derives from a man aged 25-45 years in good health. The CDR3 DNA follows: TGCGCCAGCAGTGATATTTGGACTAGCGGGAGGGCCGGAGATACGCAGTATTTT. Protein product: CASSDIWTSGRAGDTQYF.